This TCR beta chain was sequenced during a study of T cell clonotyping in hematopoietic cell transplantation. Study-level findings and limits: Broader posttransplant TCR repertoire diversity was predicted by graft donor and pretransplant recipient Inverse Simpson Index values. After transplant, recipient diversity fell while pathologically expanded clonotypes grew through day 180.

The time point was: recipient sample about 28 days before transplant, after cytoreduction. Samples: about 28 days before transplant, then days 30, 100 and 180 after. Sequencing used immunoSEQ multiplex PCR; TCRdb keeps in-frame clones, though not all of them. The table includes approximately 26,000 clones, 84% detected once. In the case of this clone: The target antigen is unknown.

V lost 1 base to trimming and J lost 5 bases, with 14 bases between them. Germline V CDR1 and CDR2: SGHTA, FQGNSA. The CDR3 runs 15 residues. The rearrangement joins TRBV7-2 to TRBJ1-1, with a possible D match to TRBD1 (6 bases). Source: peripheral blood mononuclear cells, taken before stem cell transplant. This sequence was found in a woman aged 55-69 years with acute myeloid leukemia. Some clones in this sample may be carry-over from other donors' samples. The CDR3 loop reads CASSLGGAGRTEAFF. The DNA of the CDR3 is TGTGCCAGCAGCTTAGGGGGGGCGGGGAGGACTGAAGCTTTCTTT.